These T cell receptor beta chains were read from a single sample in a study of a mutant IDH1 vaccine in newly diagnosed glioma. For these TCRs, the target antigens are not known. Method: immunoSEQ multiplex PCR; TCRdb's copy keeps in-frame clones and lacks some. The sample has tens of thousands of clones; 86% are singletons. This sample comprised PBMCs, obtained from a glioma patient whose treatment included an IDH1 peptide vaccine. These receptors all stem from a man in his forties with glioma. Each CDR3 is given with its conserved first and last residue. A D gene is named only where the DNA matches it firmly.

>TRBV27|TRBD1
CASTRTGARETQYF
>TRBV7-9|TRBD2
CASSFSGSNFEQYF
>TRBV7-3|-
CASSLLAGNYNEQFF
>TRBV27|-
CASSLLWGSNQPQHF
>TRBV6-6|-
CASTNPGFNYGYTF
>TRBV28|-
CASSLKGVNYGYTF
>TRBV25-1|-
CASSPKNQETQYF
>TRBV6-9|-
CASSFDNEQYF
>TRBV7-8|-
CASSLLLRPVYEQYF
>TRBV5-4|-
CASTWSSNYGYTF
>TRBV4-1|TRBD2
CASSQVYLGGSETQYF
>TRBV14|-
CASSPLWGSTDEQFF
>TRBV7-6|-
CASSFSGRSYNEQFF
>TRBV15|-
CATSRGPLSGRPSYEQYF
>TRBV19|TRBD2
CASSIWLAGANEQFF
>TRBV27|TRBD2
CASSPRAGGGNNEQFF
>TRBV11-2|-
CASSSPLGTNTEAFF
>TRBV27|-
CASSLLDINTEAFF
>TRBV9|-
CASSKRDGQLLNEQFF
>TRBV7-6|-
CASSLVRREETQYF
>TRBV5-6|TRBD1
CASSLHTGVNSPLHF
>TRBV4-1|-
CASSQATATYEQYF
>TRBV27|-
CASSSSTLPGQPQHF
>TRBV19|TRBD1
CASSMDRGTNYGYTF
>TRBV5-5|-
CASPGLTTDTQYF